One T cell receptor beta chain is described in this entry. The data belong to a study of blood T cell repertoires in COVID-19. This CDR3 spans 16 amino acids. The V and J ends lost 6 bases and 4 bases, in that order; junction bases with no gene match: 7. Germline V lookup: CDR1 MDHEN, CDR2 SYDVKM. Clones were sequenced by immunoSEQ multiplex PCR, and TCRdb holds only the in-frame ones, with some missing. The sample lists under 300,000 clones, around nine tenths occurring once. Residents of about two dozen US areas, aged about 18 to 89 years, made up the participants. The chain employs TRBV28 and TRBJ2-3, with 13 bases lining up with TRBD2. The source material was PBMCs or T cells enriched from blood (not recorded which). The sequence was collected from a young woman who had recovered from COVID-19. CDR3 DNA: TGTGCCAGCAGCCCACTAGCGGGAGGGAGGTCAGATACGCAGTATTTT. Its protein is CASSPLAGGRSDTQYF.